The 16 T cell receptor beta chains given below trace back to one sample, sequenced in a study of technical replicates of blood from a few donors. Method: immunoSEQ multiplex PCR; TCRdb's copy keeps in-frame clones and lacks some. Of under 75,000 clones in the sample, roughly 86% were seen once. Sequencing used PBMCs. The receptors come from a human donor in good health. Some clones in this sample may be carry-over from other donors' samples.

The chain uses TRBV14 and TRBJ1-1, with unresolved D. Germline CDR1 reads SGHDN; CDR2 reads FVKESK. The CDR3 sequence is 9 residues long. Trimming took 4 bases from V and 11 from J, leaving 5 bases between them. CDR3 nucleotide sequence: TGTGCCAGCAGCCCTAAGGCTTTCTTT. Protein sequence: CASSPKAFF.

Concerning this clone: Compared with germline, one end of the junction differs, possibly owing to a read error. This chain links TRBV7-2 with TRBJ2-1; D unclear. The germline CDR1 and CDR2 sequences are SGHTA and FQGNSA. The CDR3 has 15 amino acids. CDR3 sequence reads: CASGFTSQAYNEQFF. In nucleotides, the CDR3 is TGTGCCAGCGGCTTCACTTCCCAAGCCTACAATGAGCAGTTCTTC. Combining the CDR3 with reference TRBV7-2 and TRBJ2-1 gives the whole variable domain GAGVSQSPSNKVTEKGKDVELRCDPISGHTALYWYRQSLGQGLEFLIYFQGNSAPDKSGLPSDRFSAERTGGSVSTLTIQRTQQEDSAVYLCASGFTSQAYNEQFFGPGTRLTVL.

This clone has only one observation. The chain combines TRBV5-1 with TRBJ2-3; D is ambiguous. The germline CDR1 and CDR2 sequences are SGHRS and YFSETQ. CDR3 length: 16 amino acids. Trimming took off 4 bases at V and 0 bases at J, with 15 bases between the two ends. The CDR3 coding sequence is TGCGCCAGCAGCCCCCGATTGAGTCCGAGCACAGATACGCAGTATTTT. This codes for CASSPRLSPSTDTQYF.

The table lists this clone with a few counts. Here the CDR3 reads CASTFGTANEKLFF. The CDR3 DNA sequence: TGTGCCAGCACCTTTGGGACAGCTAATGAAAAACTGTTTTTT. The chain links TRBV7-8 to TRBJ1-4; TRBD1 matches at 7 bases. The CDR3 has 14 residues. The junction had 5 bases not matched to a gene; V was cut back by 7 bases and J by 3 bases. The germline V gene has CDR1 SGHVS and CDR2 FQNEAQ.

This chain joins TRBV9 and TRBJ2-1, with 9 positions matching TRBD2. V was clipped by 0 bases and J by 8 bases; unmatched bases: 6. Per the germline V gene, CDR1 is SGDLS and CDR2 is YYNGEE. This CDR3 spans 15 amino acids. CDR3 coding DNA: TGTGCCAGCAGCGTAGATTCGCGGGGGGGCGATGAGCAGTTCTTC. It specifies CASSVDSRGGDEQFF.

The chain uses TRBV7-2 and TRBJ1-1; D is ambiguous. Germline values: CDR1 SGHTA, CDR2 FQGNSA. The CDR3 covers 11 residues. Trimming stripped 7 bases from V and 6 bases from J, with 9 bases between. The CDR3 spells CASMMRAEAFF. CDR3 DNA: TGTGCCAGCATGATGCGGGCTGAAGCTTTCTTT.

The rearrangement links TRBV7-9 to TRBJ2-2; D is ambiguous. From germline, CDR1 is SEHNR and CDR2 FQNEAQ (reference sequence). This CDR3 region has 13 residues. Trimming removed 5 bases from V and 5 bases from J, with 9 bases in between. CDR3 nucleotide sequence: TGTGCCAGCAGCCCCCCCGAGACCGGGGAGCTGTTTTTT. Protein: CASSPPETGELFF.

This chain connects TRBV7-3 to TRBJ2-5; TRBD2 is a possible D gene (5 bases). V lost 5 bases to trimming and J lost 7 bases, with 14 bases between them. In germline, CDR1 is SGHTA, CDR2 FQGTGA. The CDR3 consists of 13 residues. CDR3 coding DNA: TGTGCCAGCAGCCAAAATAAAGGAGGGACCCAGTACTTC. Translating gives CASSQNKGGTQYF.

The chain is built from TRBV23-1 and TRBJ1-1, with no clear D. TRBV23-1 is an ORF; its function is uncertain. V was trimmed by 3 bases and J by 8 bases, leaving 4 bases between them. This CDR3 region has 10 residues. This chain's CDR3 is CASSHGEAFF. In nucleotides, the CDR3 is TGCGCCAGCAGTCACGGGGAAGCTTTCTTT.

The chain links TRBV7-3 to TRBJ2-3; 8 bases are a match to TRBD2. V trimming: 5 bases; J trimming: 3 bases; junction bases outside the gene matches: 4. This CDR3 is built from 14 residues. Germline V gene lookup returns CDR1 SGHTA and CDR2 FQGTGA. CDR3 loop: CASSQGTSTDTQYF. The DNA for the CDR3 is TGTGCCAGCAGCCAAGGGACTAGTACAGATACGCAGTATTTT.

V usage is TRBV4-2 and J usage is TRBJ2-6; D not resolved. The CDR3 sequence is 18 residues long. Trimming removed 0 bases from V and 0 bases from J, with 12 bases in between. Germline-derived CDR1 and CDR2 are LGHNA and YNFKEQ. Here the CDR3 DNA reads TGTGCCAGCAGCCAAGATTGGCGGAGAAACTCTGGGGCCAACGTCCTGACTTTC. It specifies CASSQDWRRNSGANVLTF.

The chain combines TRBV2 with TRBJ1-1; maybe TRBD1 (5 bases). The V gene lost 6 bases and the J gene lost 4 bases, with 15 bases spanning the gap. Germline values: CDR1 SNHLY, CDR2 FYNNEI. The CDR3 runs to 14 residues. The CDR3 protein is CASRGGMLGTEAFF. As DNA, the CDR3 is TGTGCCAGCAGGGGGGGGATGCTGGGCACTGAAGCTTTCTTT.

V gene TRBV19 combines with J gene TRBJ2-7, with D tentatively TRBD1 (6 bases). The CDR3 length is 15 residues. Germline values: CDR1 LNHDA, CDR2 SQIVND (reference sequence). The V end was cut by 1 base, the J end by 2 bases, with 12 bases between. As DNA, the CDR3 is TGTGCCAGTAGTATAGTTCAGGGGCGGACCTACGAGCAGTACTTC. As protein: CASSIVQGRTYEQYF. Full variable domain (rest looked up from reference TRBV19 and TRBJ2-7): DGGITQSPKYLFRKEGQNVTLSCEQNLNHDAMYWYRQDPGQGLRLIYYSQIVNDFQKGDIAEGYSVSREKKESFPLTVTSAQKNPTAFYLCASSIVQGRTYEQYFGPGTRLTVT.

In nucleotides, the CDR3 is TGTGCCAGCAGCTTAGGACAGATCATGAACACTGAAGCTTTCTTT. It specifies CASSLGQIMNTEAFF. V usage is TRBV7-6 and J usage is TRBJ1-1, with D perhaps TRBD1 (5 bases). This CDR3 spans 15 amino acids. Trimming removed 1 base from V and 0 bases from J, with 9 bases in between. Germline loops: CDR1 SGHVS, CDR2 FNYEAQ.

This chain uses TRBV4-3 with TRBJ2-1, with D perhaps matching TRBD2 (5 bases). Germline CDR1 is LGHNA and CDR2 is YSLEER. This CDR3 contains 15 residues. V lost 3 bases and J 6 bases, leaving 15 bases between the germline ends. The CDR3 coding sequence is TGCGCCAGCAGCCAGTCGGAAGAGGGCCCCAATGAGCAGTTCTTC. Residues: CASSQSEEGPNEQFF.

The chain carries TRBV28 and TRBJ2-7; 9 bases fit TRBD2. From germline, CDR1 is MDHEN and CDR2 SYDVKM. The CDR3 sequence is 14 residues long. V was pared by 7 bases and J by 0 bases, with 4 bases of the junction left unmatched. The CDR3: CASTSGALSYEQYF. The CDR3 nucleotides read TGTGCCAGCACTAGCGGGGCCCTCTCCTACGAGCAGTACTTC.